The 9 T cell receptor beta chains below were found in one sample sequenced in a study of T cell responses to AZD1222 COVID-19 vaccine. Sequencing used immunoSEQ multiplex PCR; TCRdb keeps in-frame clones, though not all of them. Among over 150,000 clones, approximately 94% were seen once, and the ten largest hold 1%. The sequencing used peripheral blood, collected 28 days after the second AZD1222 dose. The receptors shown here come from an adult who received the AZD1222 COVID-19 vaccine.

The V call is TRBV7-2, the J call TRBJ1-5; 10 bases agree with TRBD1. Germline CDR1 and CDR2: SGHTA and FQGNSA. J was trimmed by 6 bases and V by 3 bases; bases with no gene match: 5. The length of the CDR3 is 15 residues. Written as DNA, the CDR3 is TGTGCCAGCAGCTTGGACAGGGGGAATGGTCAGCCCCAGCATTTT. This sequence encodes CASSLDRGNGQPQHF.

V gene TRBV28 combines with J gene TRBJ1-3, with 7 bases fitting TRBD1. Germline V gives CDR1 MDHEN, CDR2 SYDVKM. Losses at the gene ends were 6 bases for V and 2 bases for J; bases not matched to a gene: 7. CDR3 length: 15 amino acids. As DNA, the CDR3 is TGTGCCAGCAGCCCCCAGGGGGTGGCTGGAAACACCATATATTTT. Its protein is CASSPQGVAGNTIYF.

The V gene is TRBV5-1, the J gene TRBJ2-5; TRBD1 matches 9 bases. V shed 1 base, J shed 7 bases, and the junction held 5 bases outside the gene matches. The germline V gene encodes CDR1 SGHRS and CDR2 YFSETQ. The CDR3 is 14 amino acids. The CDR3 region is CASSLRDRDGTQYF. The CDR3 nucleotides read TGCGCCAGCAGCTTGAGGGACAGGGATGGGACCCAGTACTTC.

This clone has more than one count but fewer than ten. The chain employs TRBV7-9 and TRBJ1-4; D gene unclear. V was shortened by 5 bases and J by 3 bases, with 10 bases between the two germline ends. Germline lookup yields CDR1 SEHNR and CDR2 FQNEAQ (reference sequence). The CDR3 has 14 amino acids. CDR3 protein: CASSQWQSNEKLFF. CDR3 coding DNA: TGTGCCAGCAGCCAATGGCAGTCTAATGAAAAACTGTTTTTT.

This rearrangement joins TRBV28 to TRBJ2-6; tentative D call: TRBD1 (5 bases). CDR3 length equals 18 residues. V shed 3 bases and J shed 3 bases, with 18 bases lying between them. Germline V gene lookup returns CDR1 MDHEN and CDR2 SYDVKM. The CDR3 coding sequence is TGTGCCAGCAGTTTTGATTACAGGTCTCTAGGTGGGGCCAACGTCCTGACTTTC. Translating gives CASSFDYRSLGGANVLTF. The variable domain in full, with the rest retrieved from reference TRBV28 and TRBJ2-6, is DVKVTQSSRYLVKRTGEKVFLECVQDMDHENMFWYRQDPGLGLRLIYFSYDVKMKEKGDIPEGYSVSREKKERFSLILESASTNQTSMYLCASSFDYRSLGGANVLTFGAGSRLTVL.

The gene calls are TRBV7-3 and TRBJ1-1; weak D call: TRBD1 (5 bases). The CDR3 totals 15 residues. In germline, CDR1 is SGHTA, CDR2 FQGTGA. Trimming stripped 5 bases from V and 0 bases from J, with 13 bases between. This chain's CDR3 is CASSPHGGMNTEAFF. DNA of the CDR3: TGTGCCAGCAGCCCCCACGGGGGGATGAACACTGAAGCTTTCTTT. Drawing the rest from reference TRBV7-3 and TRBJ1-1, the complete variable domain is GAGVSQTPSNKVTEKGKYVELRCDPISGHTALYWYRQSLGQGPEFLIYFQGTGAADDSGLPNDRFFAVRPEGSVSTLKIQRTERGDSAVYLCASSPHGGMNTEAFFGQGTRLTVV.

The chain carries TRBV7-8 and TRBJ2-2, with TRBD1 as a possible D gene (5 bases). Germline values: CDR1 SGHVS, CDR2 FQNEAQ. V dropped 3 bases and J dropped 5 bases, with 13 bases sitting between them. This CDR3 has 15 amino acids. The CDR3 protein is CASSFGRAGTGELFF. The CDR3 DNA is TGTGCCAGCAGCTTCGGCAGGGCTGGGACCGGGGAGCTGTTTTTT.

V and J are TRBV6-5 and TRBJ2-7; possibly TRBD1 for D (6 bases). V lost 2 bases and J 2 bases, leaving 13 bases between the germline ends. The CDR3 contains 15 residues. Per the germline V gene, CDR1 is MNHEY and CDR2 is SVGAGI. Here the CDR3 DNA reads TGTGCCAGCAGTTACGGGGGCCAGGGGACCTACGAGCAGTACTTC. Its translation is CASSYGGQGTYEQYF.

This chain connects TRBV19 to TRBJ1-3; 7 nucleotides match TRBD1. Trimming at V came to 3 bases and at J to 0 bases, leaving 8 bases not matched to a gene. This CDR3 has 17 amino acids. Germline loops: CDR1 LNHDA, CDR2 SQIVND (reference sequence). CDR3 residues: CASSISGRGISGNTIYF. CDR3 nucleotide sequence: TGTGCCAGTAGTATCTCCGGCAGGGGGATCTCTGGAAACACCATATATTTT.